Given below is one TCR beta chain in context. The entry originates in a study of blood T cell repertoires in COVID-19. The germline gives CDR1 KGHSH, CDR2 LQKENI. Trimming stripped 2 bases from V and 0 bases from J, with 11 bases between. The CDR3 is 16 residues long. The repertoire was sequenced with immunoSEQ multiplex PCR; TCRdb's copy has only in-frame clones and lacks some. The sample contains 260,000 or so clones, around 83% of which appear only once. V and J are TRBV18 and TRBJ1-3; D perhaps matches TRBD1 (5 bases). Sequenced sample: peripheral blood. The receptor was derived from an elderly man with acute or convalescent COVID-19. The CDR3 protein is CASSPSNQGSGNTIYF. CDR3 coding DNA: TGTGCCAGCTCACCAAGCAATCAGGGCTCTGGAAACACCATATATTTT.